These 14 T cell receptor beta chains came from one sample sequenced in a study of T cells after yellow fever vaccination. TCRdb fed the 5' RACE reads into MiXCR, producing one record per CDR3 protein. Of approximately 90,000 distinct CDR3 sequences in the sample, approximately 5.5% are singletons; the top ten hold about 38%. Specimen: CD8+ T cells sorted from PBMCs, collected 10 days after the yellow fever booster vaccination. All receptors come from a man aged 18-30 years who received the YFV17D yellow fever vaccine.

This clonotype has only a few counts. The rearrangement uses TRBV7-9 and TRBJ2-5, with D possibly TRBD2 on 5 matching bases. The CDR3 is 12 amino acids. Germline CDR1 reads SEHNR; CDR2 reads FQNEAQ (reference sequence). Trimming stripped 3 bases from V and 4 bases from J, with 6 bases between. In nucleotides, the CDR3 is TGTGCCAGCAGCTTGGCGGGAGAGACCCAGTACTTC. It is translated as CASSLAGETQYF.

This clonotype was detected many times. CDR3 region: CASSPGGTSYEQYF. In DNA, the CDR3 is TGTGCCAGTAGCCCCGGGGGAACCTCCTACGAGCAGTACTTC. The chain employs TRBV19 and TRBJ2-7, with D tentatively TRBD2 (6 bases). The CDR3 is 14 amino acids. CDR1 and CDR2 (germline): LNHDA, SQIVND (reference sequence). With 6 bases removed from V and 0 bases from J, the gap between germline ends came to 12 bases.

At least ten counts were recorded for this clonotype. This chain joins TRBV9 and TRBJ2-5, with TRBD2 identical over 9 bases. The CDR3 length is 15 residues. Germline CDR1 and CDR2: SGDLS and YYNGEE. V was clipped by 0 bases and J by 3 bases; unmatched bases: 3. CDR3 sequence: CASSVGTSDKETQYF. The CDR3 DNA sequence: TGTGCCAGCAGCGTAGGGACTAGCGATAAAGAGACCCAGTACTTC.

This clonotype was observed a handful of times. This chain uses TRBV27 with TRBJ2-7; tentative D call: TRBD1 (5 bases). With 6 bases removed from V and 2 bases from J, the gap between germline ends came to 17 bases. Germline-derived CDR1 and CDR2 are MNHEY and SMNVEV (reference sequence). There are 15 residues in the CDR3. The CDR3 coding sequence is TGTGCCAGCAGCCCCAGGGCAGGCAGTCCCTACGAGCAGTACGTC. Amino acids: CASSPRAGSPYEQYV.

The chain has TRBV5-1 and TRBJ2-7, with D possibly being TRBD1 (6 bases). CDR1 and CDR2 (germline): SGHRS, YFSETQ. V dropped 4 bases and J dropped 5 bases, with 16 bases sitting between them. The CDR3 sequence is 14 residues long. For the CDR3, the DNA is TGCGCCAGCAGCGAATGGACAGCCGGGGACGAGCAGTACTTC. Residues: CASSEWTAGDEQYF.

There are a few counts of this clonotype. This chain uses TRBV12-3 or TRBV12-4 with TRBJ2-2; D is perhaps TRBD1 (6 bases). Trimming took 10 bases from V and 6 from J, leaving 15 bases between them. This CDR3 contains 13 residues. The CDR3 reads CATTGSAPGELFF. The CDR3 region has the DNA TGTGCCACAACAGGGAGCGCCCCCGGGGAGCTGTTTTTT.

The gene calls are TRBV12-3 or TRBV12-4 and TRBJ2-1; 12 bases fit TRBD2. The J segment lost 7 bases and the V segment lost 1 base, leaving 5 bases of the junction unmatched. There are 16 residues in the CDR3. CDR3 residues: CASSLGLAGGPNEQFF. The CDR3, as DNA: TGTGCCAGCAGTTTAGGGCTAGCGGGGGGGCCTAATGAGCAGTTCTTC.

The rearrangement links TRBV24-1 to TRBJ1-2; 7 bases match TRBD1. This CDR3 spans 13 amino acids. V was pared by 2 bases and J by 6 bases, with 2 bases of the junction left unmatched. Germline V gene data show CDR1 as KGHDR and CDR2 as SFDVKD. This CDR3 reads CATSDSTGDGYTF. The CDR3 nucleotides are TGTGCCACCAGTGATTCAACAGGGGATGGCTACACCTTC.

The chain couples TRBV7-8 to TRBJ1-1; no firm D call. Trimming cost V 6 bases and J 6 bases, with 23 bases left between them. Germline CDR1 reads SGHVS; CDR2 reads FQNEAQ. The CDR3 extends over 16 amino acids. The chain's CDR3 is CASSHIVQTGVAEAFF. The CDR3 bases are TGTGCCAGCAGTCATATCGTACAGACTGGGGTAGCTGAAGCTTTCTTT.

The chain links TRBV4-3 to TRBJ1-6, with 7 bases identical to TRBD1. This CDR3 is 16 amino acids long. J lost 9 bases, V lost 1 base, and 9 bases had no gene match. CDR1 is LGHNA and CDR2 is YSLEER in the germline V gene. The CDR3 bases are TGCGCCAGCAGCCAAGGAACGGGACAGCCATTTTCACCCCTCCACTTT. Translated: CASSQGTGQPFSPLHF.

This clonotype was seen many times. The genes are TRBV12-3 or TRBV12-4 and TRBJ2-7; 8 nucleotides line up with TRBD1. The CDR3 sequence is 14 residues long. After removal of 4 bases from V and 4 bases from J, the junction contained 6 bases not matched to a gene. CDR3 sequence: CASSYRDRTYEQYV. The DNA of the CDR3 is TGTGCCAGCAGTTACCGGGACAGGACATACGAGCAGTACGTC.

The gene calls are TRBV4-1 and TRBJ2-5, with 7 nucleotides matching TRBD2. The CDR3 extends over 14 amino acids. V dropped 1 base and J dropped 4; count of bases not matched to a gene: 3. In germline, CDR1 is MGHRA, CDR2 YSYEKL. This CDR3 reads CASSQAPGGETQYF. The CDR3 DNA reads as TGCGCCAGCAGCCAAGCCCCGGGGGGAGAGACCCAGTACTTC.

This chain connects TRBV7-6 to TRBJ1-2; 9 bases are a match to TRBD1. Germline-derived CDR1 and CDR2 are SGHVS and FNYEAQ. CDR3 size: 14 residues. J lost 4 bases, V lost 5 bases, and 5 bases had no gene match. The CDR3 spells CASSPSTGGYGYTF. The CDR3 DNA is TGTGCCAGCAGCCCATCGACAGGGGGCTATGGCTACACCTTC.

In its sample, this clonotype was seen many times. The CDR3 coding sequence is TGTGCCAGCAGCCTGGACAGGGTGGCTCAGCCCCAGCATTTT. Translated: CASSLDRVAQPQHF. The chain joins TRBV6-2 or TRBV6-3 to TRBJ1-5; the match to TRBD1 covers 8 bases. This CDR3 has 14 amino acids. Germline-derived CDR1 and CDR2 are MNHEY and SVGEGT. V shed 6 bases and J 6 bases; nucleotides not matched to a gene: 7.